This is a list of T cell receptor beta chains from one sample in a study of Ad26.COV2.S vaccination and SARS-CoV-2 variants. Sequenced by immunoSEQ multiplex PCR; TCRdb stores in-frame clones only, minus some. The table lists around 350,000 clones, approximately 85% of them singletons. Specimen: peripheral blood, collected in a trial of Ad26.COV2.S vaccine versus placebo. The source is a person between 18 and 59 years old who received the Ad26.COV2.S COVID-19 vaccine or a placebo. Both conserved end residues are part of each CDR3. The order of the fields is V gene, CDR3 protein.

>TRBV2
CASNYYTEAFF
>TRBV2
CASSVGPEVNQPQHF
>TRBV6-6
CASSLNTGYPYEQYF
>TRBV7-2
CASSLRTGVGTEAFF
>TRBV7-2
CASSLEWGAETQYF
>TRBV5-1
CASSLAGTHSYEQYF
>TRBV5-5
CASRLGARFADTQYF
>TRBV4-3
CASSQQPMNTEAFF
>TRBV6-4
CASSPSGGWYNEQFF
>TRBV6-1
CASSEASGRAETQYF
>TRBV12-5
CASGLGASGSTDTQYF
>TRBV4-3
CASSPGTAYTEAFF
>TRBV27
CASSFNLAESSYEQYF
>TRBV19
CASSIGGGAGELFF
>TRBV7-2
CASSLEIPPHEQYF
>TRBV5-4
CASSLRSASTYEQYF
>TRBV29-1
CSVPGTGAQPQHF
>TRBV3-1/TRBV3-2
CASSQARSPYEQYF
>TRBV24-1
CATSDWATNTGELFF
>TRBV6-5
CASSRTTNEKLFF
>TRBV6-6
CASSQYFGQGNTGELFF
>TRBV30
CAWSSGADTEAFF
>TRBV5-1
CASSLGGTSSYEQYF
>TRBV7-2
CASSLTSTTTDTQYF
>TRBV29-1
CSVDSGSWNTGELFF
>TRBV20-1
CSASGPGTDTQYF
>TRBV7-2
CASSDTYRTDTQYF
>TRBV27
CASSISGLESSYNSPLHF
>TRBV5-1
CASSLKQGMENTQYF
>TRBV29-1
CSVGHLAYQYF
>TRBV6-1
CASSEAGAGYGYTF
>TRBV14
CASSPGTRRDNEQFF
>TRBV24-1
CATSDLDTGWIF
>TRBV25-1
CASSQTAGPYEQYF
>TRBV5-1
CASSSGGRASQETQYF
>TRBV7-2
CASSREGGKYEQYF
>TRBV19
CASSILDRGPSYEQYF
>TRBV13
CASSLFMDSTYNEQFF
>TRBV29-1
CSVLLPGQGNTGANVLTF
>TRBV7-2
CASSSDRGKETQYF
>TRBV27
CASSPLSLQGSDTQYF